These 4 T cell receptor beta chains originate from one sample sequenced in a study of CD8 T cells in ankylosing spondylitis. Study results and caveats: Roughly eight highly homologous variants made up a TCR beta motif that seemed to typify ankylosing spondylitis blood.

Their antigen targets remain unknown. TCRdb re-analysed the 5' RACE reads in MiXCR, keeping a single row per CDR3 protein. The profile shows 700,000 to 1,000,000 distinct CDR3 sequences, approximately 10% of them singletons. The sample consisted of blood, either unsorted or a sorted T cell fraction (not recorded which). These receptors were collected from a male donor with ankylosing spondylitis.

This chain joins TRBV7-2 and TRBJ1-3, with TRBD1 matching over 8 bases. V shed 5 bases, J shed 4 bases, and the junction held 4 bases outside the gene matches. This CDR3 comprises 14 residues. CDR1 and CDR2 from the germline V gene are SGHTA and FQGNSA. CDR3 nucleotides: TGTGCCAGCAGCCGACAGGGGAGAGGAAACACCATATATTTT. It yields the protein CASSRQGRGNTIYF.

This clonotype was recorded a few times. The chain carries TRBV7-2 and TRBJ1-1, with D perhaps matching TRBD1 (6 bases). From germline, CDR1 is SGHTA and CDR2 FQGNSA. The CDR3 loop spans 13 amino acids. V was pared by 10 bases and J by 1 base, with 13 bases between. The DNA for the CDR3 is TGTGCCAACCTACAGGGCCCGAACACTGAAGCTTTCTTT. Residues: CANLQGPNTEAFF.

In this sample, this clonotype turned up a few times. V gene TRBV12-3 or TRBV12-4 combines with J gene TRBJ1-1; tentative D call: TRBD1 (5 bases). The CDR3 consists of 15 residues. V was cut by 6 bases and J by 7 bases, with 21 bases left in between. CDR3 DNA sequence: TGTGCCAGCAGAGCCTCCGGGACGGTGGGCTTTGAAGCTTTCTTT. It yields the protein CASRASGTVGFEAFF.

The rearrangement joins TRBV20-1 to TRBJ2-7; 9 positions agree with TRBD1. V lost 0 bases and J lost 5; bases outside the gene matches: 8. The germline V gene has CDR1 DFQATT and CDR2 SNEGSKA (reference sequence). The CDR3 runs to 15 residues. The CDR3 here is CSARDPGQGVNEQYF. The CDR3 nucleotides are TGCAGTGCTAGAGACCCGGGACAGGGCGTCAACGAGCAGTACTTC.